The clone carrying this T cell receptor beta chain was seen more than once but under ten times. Its cognate antigen is unknown. The CDR3 length is 13 residues. V lost 6 bases and J 1 base, leaving 7 bases between the germline ends. Germline V gene sequence: CDR1 MNHEY, CDR2 SVGAGI. This sample was included in a study of T cell repertoires in cytomegalovirus infection. Overall study findings and caveats: Frequencies of public TCR beta families were cumulated, and this identified carriers of CMV plus the relevant HLA.

MiXCR was run by TCRdb on the reads, yielding one entry per CDR3 protein. The sample shows fewer than 400,000 distinct CDR3 sequences, around a sixth of them seen only once. This sequence was found in a human donor in good health (CMV status not recorded). Some clones in this sample may be carry-over from other donors' samples. The V call is TRBV6-5, the J call TRBJ1-3, with D possibly TRBD1 on 5 matching bases. Sequenced input: PBMCs. This CDR3 reads CASRAGSGNTIYF. CDR3 sequence (DNA): TGTGCCAGCAGGGCAGGGTCTGGAAACACCATATATTTT.